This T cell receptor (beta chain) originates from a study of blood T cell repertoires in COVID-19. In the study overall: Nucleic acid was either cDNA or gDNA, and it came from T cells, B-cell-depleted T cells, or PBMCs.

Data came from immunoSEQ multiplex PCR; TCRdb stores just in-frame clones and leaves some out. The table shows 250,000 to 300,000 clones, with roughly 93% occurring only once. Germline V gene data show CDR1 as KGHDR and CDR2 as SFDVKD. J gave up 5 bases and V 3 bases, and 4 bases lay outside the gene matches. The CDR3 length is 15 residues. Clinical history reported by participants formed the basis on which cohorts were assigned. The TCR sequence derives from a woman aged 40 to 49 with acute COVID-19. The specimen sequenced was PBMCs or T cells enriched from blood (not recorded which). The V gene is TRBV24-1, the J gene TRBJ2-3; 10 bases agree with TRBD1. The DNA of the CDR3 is TGTGCCACCAGTGATAGACAGGGGGCGGGAGATACGCAGTATTTT. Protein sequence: CATSDRQGAGDTQYF.